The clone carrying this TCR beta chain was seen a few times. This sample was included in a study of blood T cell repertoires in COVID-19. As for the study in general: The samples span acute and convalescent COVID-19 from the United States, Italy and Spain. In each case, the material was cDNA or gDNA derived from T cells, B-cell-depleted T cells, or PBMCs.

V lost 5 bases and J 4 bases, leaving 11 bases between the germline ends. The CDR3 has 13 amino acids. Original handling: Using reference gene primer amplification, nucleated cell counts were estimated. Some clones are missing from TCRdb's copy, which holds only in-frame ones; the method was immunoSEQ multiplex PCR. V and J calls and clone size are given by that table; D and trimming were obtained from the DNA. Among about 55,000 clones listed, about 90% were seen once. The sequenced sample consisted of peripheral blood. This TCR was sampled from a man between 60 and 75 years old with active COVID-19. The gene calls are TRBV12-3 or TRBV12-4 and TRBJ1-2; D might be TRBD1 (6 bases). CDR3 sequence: CASSPTGFYGYTF. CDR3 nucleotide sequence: TGTGCCAGCAGTCCGACAGGCTTCTATGGCTACACCTTC.